The rows below give T cell receptor beta chains drawn from one sample of a study of T cells in localized non-small cell lung cancer. The method was immunoSEQ multiplex PCR; TCRdb's version includes in-frame clones alone and lacks a portion of them. Among 2,500 to 3,500 clones listed, about 18% were seen once. This specimen consisted of lung tumor tissue, obtained before any cancer treatment. Receptors were obtained from a man between 40 and 70 years old with stage I lung adenocarcinoma. CDR3s include the opening cysteine and the closing phenylalanine or tryptophan. A D gene is named only where the DNA matches it firmly. Clone sizes are given selectively: once, few, many, or a class where the clone is expanded.

TRBJ2-3	.	.	16	TRBV11-3	CASSVLMGVAPDTQYF	TGTGCCAGCAGCGTCCTTATGGGGGTAGCCCCAGATACGCAGTATTTT
TRBJ2-1	.	medium-sized	14	TRBV11-3	CASSSGLLYNEQFF	TGTGCCAGCTCCTCGGGGCTACTCTACAATGAGCAGTTCTTC
TRBJ1-3	.	.	15	TRBV9	CASSVGNSLSNTIYF	TGTGCCAGCAGCGTAGGAAACAGTCTAAGTAACACCATATATTTT
TRBJ2-7	TRBD2	.	15	TRBV11-3	CASSRTGTSSYEQYF	TGTGCCAGCAGCAGGACCGGGACTAGCTCCTACGAGCAGTACTTC
TRBJ1-1	.	.	12	TRBV6-8	CATQKSPTEAFF	TGTGCCACCCAGAAATCGCCCACTGAAGCTTTCTTT
TRBJ2-5	.	large	14	TRBV15	CATSRVSEQETQYF	TGTGCCACCAGCAGAGTATCTGAACAAGAGACCCAGTACTTC
TRBJ1-2	.	many	14	TRBV11-3	CASSLGLTVYGYTF	TGTGCCAGCAGCTTGGGTCTGACAGTTTATGGCTACACCTTC
TRBJ1-2	.	.	12	TRBV29-1	CSVESLNYGYTF	TGCAGCGTTGAGAGCCTGAACTATGGCTACACCTTC
TRBJ2-5	TRBD1	few	13	TRBV28	CASRTGGEETQYF	TGTGCCAGCAGAACAGGGGGCGAGGAGACCCAGTACTTC
TRBJ2-6	.	.	15	TRBV11-3	CASSSPRSGANVLTF	TGTGCCAGCAGCTCCCCCCGGTCTGGGGCCAACGTCCTGACTTTC
TRBJ2-1	.	few	16	TRBV10-3	CAISEAWSGSYNEQFF	TGTGCCATCAGTGAGGCTTGGAGCGGCTCCTACAATGAGCAGTTCTTC
TRBJ2-5	.	.	12	TRBV30	CAWSSGKETQYF	TGTGCCTGGAGTTCAGGGAAAGAGACCCAGTACTTC
TRBJ1-2	.	medium-sized	15	TRBV6-8	CASSYSPATNYGYTF	TGTGCCAGCAGTTACTCCCCAGCCACTAACTATGGCTACACCTTC
TRBJ1-1	TRBD1	.	15	TRBV5-1	CASTFSNRGDTEAFF	TGCGCCAGCACCTTTTCTAACAGGGGAGACACTGAAGCTTTCTTT
TRBJ2-5	TRBD2	.	14	TRBV30	CAWIQTSGSGTQYF	TGTGCCTGGATCCAGACTAGCGGGAGCGGGACCCAGTACTTC
TRBJ2-3	TRBD2	medium-sized	15	TRBV11-3	CASSLDLAGQDTQYF	TGTGCCAGCAGCTTAGATCTAGCGGGACAAGATACGCAGTATTTT
TRBJ2-7	TRBD1	.	15	TRBV9	CASSEDRKGTYEQYF	TGTGCCAGCAGTGAGGACAGGAAGGGGACCTACGAGCAGTACTTC
TRBJ2-3	TRBD1	medium-sized	14	TRBV11-3	CASHRGGSTDTQYF	TGTGCCAGCCACAGGGGCGGTAGCACAGATACGCAGTATTTT
TRBJ2-2	.	.	15	TRBV11-3	CASSLGGSNTGELFF	TGTGCCAGCAGCTTGGGCGGATCGAACACCGGGGAGCTGTTTTTT
TRBJ2-1	TRBD1	large	17	TRBV9	CASGWDREAPSYNEQFF	TGTGCCAGCGGTTGGGACAGGGAAGCCCCCTCCTACAATGAGCAGTTCTTC
TRBJ2-7	.	.	15	TRBV6-8	CASSFQTGSSYEQYF	TGTGCCAGCAGTTTCCAGACAGGTTCCTCCTACGAGCAGTACTTC
TRBJ2-7	.	medium-sized	16	TRBV6-1	CASSEGPLGLGYEQYF	TGTGCCAGCAGTGAAGGTCCCCTGGGGCTTGGCTACGAGCAGTACTTC
TRBJ1-1	.	.	15	TRBV28	CASSLAGRGKTEAFF	TGTGCCAGCAGTCTCGCGGGGCGGGGGAAAACTGAAGCTTTCTTT
TRBJ2-2	.	.	17	TRBV28	CASSLFARVKGTGELFF	TGTGCCAGCAGTTTATTTGCCAGGGTAAAGGGAACCGGGGAGCTGTTTTTT
TRBJ2-1	TRBD1	.	17	TRBV5-1	CASSFSGGPVTRNEQFF	TGCGCCAGCAGCTTTTCAGGGGGCCCTGTGACGAGGAATGAGCAGTTCTTC
TRBJ1-1	.	.	15	TRBV6-8	CASSYIGLGNTEAFF	TGTGCCAGCAGTTACATAGGTCTAGGGAACACTGAAGCTTTCTTT
TRBJ2-3	.	few	12	TRBV19	CACLGDTDTQYF	TGTGCCTGTTTGGGGGACACAGATACGCAGTATTTT